One sample yielded the 31 T cell receptor beta chains listed below, sequenced in a study of blood T cell repertoires in COVID-19. Data came from immunoSEQ multiplex PCR; TCRdb stores just in-frame clones and leaves some out. The table records about 270,000 clones, approximately 81% of them present only once. The source material was peripheral blood. Receptor source: a woman aged 55-69 years with active or convalescent COVID-19.

The chain couples TRBV27 to TRBJ2-1; 14 bases are shared with TRBD2. Germline loops: CDR1 MNHEY, CDR2 SMNVEV (reference sequence). Germline trimming cut 5 bases from V and 8 bases from J; bases unmatched to any gene: 20. This CDR3 contains 20 residues. The CDR3 sequence is CASSETRLAGGPRSSDEQFF. CDR3 bases: TGTGCCAGCAGTGAGACCCGACTAGCGGGGGGGCCTCGCAGTAGCGATGAGCAGTTCTTC.

The chain combines TRBV5-1 with TRBJ2-1; D possibly corresponds to TRBD2 (6 bases). The CDR3 has 13 amino acids. V was shortened by 7 bases and J by 4 bases, with 12 bases between the two germline ends. CDR1 and CDR2 from the germline V gene are SGHRS and YFSETQ. CDR3 amino acids: CASSGDSYNEQFF. The CDR3 DNA reads TGCGCCAGCTCTGGGGACTCTTACAATGAGCAGTTCTTC.

This chain connects TRBV9 to TRBJ1-1; no firm D call. The CDR3 sequence is 13 residues long. CDR1 and CDR2 from the germline V gene are SGDLS and YYNGEE. V was clipped by 4 bases and J by 1 base, with 8 bases between them. CDR3 nucleotides: TGTGCCAGCAGCTCGAGACAGAACACTGAAGCTTTCTTT. It encodes CASSSRQNTEAFF.

This clone appeared once. The rearrangement joins TRBV5-6 to TRBJ1-2, with 7 bases identical to TRBD1. The CDR3 contains 16 residues. The J segment lost 8 bases and the V segment lost 3 bases, leaving 16 bases of the junction unmatched. The germline gives CDR1 SGHDT, CDR2 YYEEEE. CDR3 protein: CASSWQKGGLSRGYTF. The CDR3 DNA follows: TGTGCCAGCAGCTGGCAAAAAGGGGGCTTGTCTAGAGGCTACACCTTC.

This chain uses TRBV6-5 with TRBJ2-5; 8 bases map to TRBD2. Germline V lookup: CDR1 MNHEY, CDR2 SVGAGI. With 4 bases clipped from V and 4 bases from J, the junction kept 8 bases outside the gene matches. The CDR3 length is 15 residues. The CDR3: CASSSPGGGGETQYF. The CDR3 nucleotides read TGTGCCAGCAGTTCCCCGGGAGGGGGGGGAGAGACCCAGTACTTC.

This chain links TRBV30 with TRBJ1-1; possibly TRBD1 for D (5 bases). CDR3 size: 11 residues. The V end lost 3 bases, the J end lost 8 bases, and 10 bases lay between the germline ends. Germline lookup yields CDR1 GTSNPN and CDR2 SVGIG (reference sequence). The CDR3: CAWRGAVEAFF. CDR3 DNA sequence: TGTGCCTGGAGAGGGGCAGTCGAAGCTTTCTTT.

The chain combines TRBV27 with TRBJ1-2, with D maybe TRBD1 (6 bases). Looked up from germline, CDR1 is MNHEY and CDR2 is SMNVEV (reference sequence). V gave up 4 bases and J gave up 4 bases, with 19 bases separating them. This CDR3 has 16 amino acids. The CDR3, as DNA: TGTGCCAGCAGTTCGTACAGGGCGGACGTCACCTATGGCTACACCTTC. Residues: CASSSYRADVTYGYTF.

The V and J genes are TRBV5-4 and TRBJ2-4; no firm D call. CDR1 and CDR2 from the germline V gene are SGHNT and YYREEE (reference sequence). The CDR3 loop spans 14 amino acids. Deletions cut 0 bases from V and 7 bases from J, with 11 bases between. The CDR3 DNA is TGTGCCAGCAGCTTGGGGGCGTATACCAACATTCAGTACTTC. This translates into CASSLGAYTNIQYF.

The chain recombines TRBV12-5 with TRBJ2-1; a weak D match, TRBD2 (6 bases). Deletions cut 5 bases from V and 5 bases from J, with 19 bases between. Germline CDR1 LGHNT, CDR2 FRNRAP. This CDR3 is built from 16 residues. In DNA form, the CDR3 reads TGTGCTAGTGGTCCCCCCGGGGCGGGGTTAGACAATGAGCAGTTCTTC. It codes for CASGPPGAGLDNEQFF.

The chain couples TRBV30 to TRBJ2-7; 8 nucleotides match TRBD1. V trimming: 7 bases; J trimming: 7 bases; junction bases outside the gene matches: 15. The CDR3 is 14 residues long. CDR1 is GTSNPN and CDR2 is SVGIG in the germline V gene (reference sequence). The CDR3 reads CASDRTRNRGEQYF. The CDR3 DNA sequence: TGTGCCTCCGACAGAACCCGTAACAGGGGGGAGCAGTACTTC.

J is TRBJ1-2 and V is TRBV5-5; weak D call: TRBD1 (5 bases). The ends were cut back, 4 bases at V and 4 bases at J, with 14 bases in the middle. This CDR3 comprises 14 residues. Per the germline V gene, CDR1 is SGHKS and CDR2 is YYEKEE (reference sequence). CDR3 coding DNA: TGTGCCAGCAGCCTCTCGGAGGGGAGCTATGGCTACACCTTC. Encoded protein: CASSLSEGSYGYTF.

The chain employs TRBV6-5 and TRBJ1-1; 10 bases are a match to TRBD1. V lost 4 bases, J lost 1 base, and 3 bases stayed unmatched. This CDR3 is built from 15 residues. Germline CDR1 and CDR2: MNHEY and SVGAGI. CDR3 sequence: CASSSRTGGNTEAFF. CDR3 nucleotide sequence: TGTGCCAGCAGTTCGAGGACAGGGGGGAACACTGAAGCTTTCTTT.

The gene calls are TRBV11-2 and TRBJ1-3; D is uncertain. This CDR3 is 15 amino acids long. Germline CDR1 reads SGHAT; CDR2 reads FQNNGV. Between the trimmed V and J ends, which lost 3 bases and 0 bases, there was a span of 9 bases. CDR3 protein: CASSFGRDSGNTIYF. DNA of the CDR3: TGTGCCAGCAGCTTCGGTCGAGACTCTGGAAACACCATATATTTT.

The rearrangement uses TRBV6-1 and TRBJ1-1, with 7 nucleotides matching TRBD1. The V gene end was trimmed by 0 bases and the J gene end by 0 bases; junction bases not matched to a gene: 10. CDR3 length: 18 amino acids. Germline V gene data show CDR1 as MNHNS and CDR2 as SASEGT. The DNA of the CDR3 is TGTGCCAGCAGTGAAGCGTTGTCAGGGGGAGTTTTGAACACTGAAGCTTTCTTT. Amino acid sequence: CASSEALSGGVLNTEAFF.

The chain is built from TRBV12-5 and TRBJ2-7, with 9 nucleotides matching TRBD2. The CDR3 is 16 residues long. Germline V CDR1 and CDR2: LGHNT, FRNRAP. The trim removed 1 base at V and 7 bases at J, leaving 11 bases unmatched. The CDR3 loop is CASGLGERGAGGEQYF. For the CDR3, the DNA is TGTGCTAGTGGTTTGGGCGAGCGGGGGGCGGGCGGTGAGCAGTACTTC.

The chain recombines TRBV10-3 with TRBJ1-5; a possible D gene is TRBD1 (5 bases). Per germline, CDR1 ENHRY and CDR2 SYGVKD. This CDR3 is built from 15 residues. V was trimmed by 2 bases and J by 5 bases, leaving 13 bases between them. The CDR3 is CAISERGGNDQPQHF. The CDR3 DNA is TGTGCCATCAGTGAGAGGGGAGGGAACGATCAGCCCCAGCATTTT.

The V and J genes are TRBV3-1 (or the pseudogene TRBV3-2) and TRBJ1-1; D call uncertain. V shed 2 bases and J shed 8 bases, with 15 bases lying between them. Germline loops: CDR1 LGHDT, CDR2 YNNKEL (reference sequence). The CDR3 spans 14 residues. CDR3: CASSQTRVPEEAFF. DNA of the CDR3: TGTGCCAGCAGCCAAACTCGGGTCCCCGAGGAAGCTTTCTTT.

A few counts support this clone. V gene TRBV2 combines with J gene TRBJ2-7; D is perhaps TRBD2 (5 bases). Germline V gene sequence: CDR1 SNHLY, CDR2 FYNNEI. V lost 7 bases, J lost 0 bases, and 10 bases lay in between. The CDR3 extends over 13 amino acids. The CDR3 here is CASTNGISYEQYF. CDR3 coding DNA: TGTGCCAGCACAAACGGGATCTCCTACGAGCAGTACTTC.

The chain uses TRBV5-6 and TRBJ2-3; perhaps TRBD2 as D (6 bases). The V end lost 4 bases, the J end lost 0 bases, and 12 bases lay between the germline ends. The CDR3 extends over 15 amino acids. Germline-derived CDR1 and CDR2 are SGHDT and YYEEEE. Here the CDR3 DNA reads TGTGCCAGCAGCCCACCGGGACTTAGCACAGATACGCAGTATTTT. The encoded protein is CASSPPGLSTDTQYF.

The chain is built from TRBV11-1 and TRBJ1-5; tentatively, D is TRBD1 (5 bases). Trimming shortened V by 1 base and J by 3 bases, and 10 bases separated the two germline ends. From germline, CDR1 is SGHAT and CDR2 FQDESV (reference sequence). CDR3 length: 15 amino acids. CDR3 DNA: TGTGCCAGCAGCTTAGAAACAGGCCTCAATCAGCCCCAGCATTTT. It translates to CASSLETGLNQPQHF. The full variable domain, its missing parts supplied by reference TRBV11-1 and TRBJ1-5, is EAEVAQSPRYKITEKSQAVAFWCDPISGHATLYWYRQILGQGPELLVQFQDESVVDDSQLPKDRFSAERLKGVDSTLKIQPAELGDSAMYLCASSLETGLNQPQHFGDGTRLSIL.

The chain employs TRBV4-2 and TRBJ2-5; the D gene is possibly TRBD2 (6 bases). CDR1 LGHNA and CDR2 YNFKEQ come from the germline V gene. The CDR3 sequence is 15 residues long. V lost 4 bases and J lost 1, with 13 bases in between. The CDR3 sequence is CASSPEGHFQETQYF. The CDR3 region has the DNA TGTGCCAGCAGCCCGGAGGGGCATTTCCAAGAGACCCAGTACTTC.

Only one count was recorded for this clone. The chain combines TRBV27 with TRBJ2-6; 8 nucleotides match TRBD1. The germline gives CDR1 MNHEY, CDR2 SMNVEV (reference sequence). The length of the CDR3 is 17 residues. The V and J ends lost 5 bases and 2 bases, in that order; junction bases with no gene match: 8. The CDR3 protein is CASSARQGRAGANVLTF. For the CDR3, the DNA is TGTGCCAGCAGTGCCCGACAGGGGCGGGCTGGGGCCAACGTCCTGACTTTC.

J is TRBJ2-7 and V is TRBV7-9; D is unresolved. V lost 0 bases and J 3 bases, leaving 3 bases between the germline ends. The CDR3 consists of 12 residues. CDR1 and CDR2 (germline): SEHNR, FQNEAQ (reference sequence). The CDR3 nucleotides read TGTGCCAGCAGCTTAGCCCTCTACGAGCAGTACTTC. Amino acids: CASSLALYEQYF.

The chain uses TRBV5-1 and TRBJ2-3; the D gene is possibly TRBD2 (5 bases). Trimming removed 6 bases from V and 2 bases from J, with 13 bases in between. The V gene's germline CDR1 is SGHRS and CDR2 YFSETQ. This CDR3 has 14 residues. The CDR3 loop is CASIPSGDTDTQYF. CDR3 coding DNA: TGCGCCAGCATTCCCAGCGGAGACACAGATACGCAGTATTTT.

The CDR3 reads CASTRGSRGGYTF. Here the CDR3 DNA reads TGTGCCAGCACCAGAGGTTCAAGGGGAGGCTACACCTTC. V usage is TRBV6-5 and J usage is TRBJ1-2; tentatively, D is TRBD1 (5 bases). CDR1 and CDR2 from the germline V gene are MNHEY and SVGAGI. The CDR3 spans 13 residues. Trimming pared 7 bases from V and 8 bases from J, leaving 17 bases between.

The chain recombines TRBV6-1 with TRBJ1-2, with TRBD1 matching over 11 bases. CDR3 size: 16 residues. Germline values: CDR1 MNHNS, CDR2 SASEGT. J gave up 6 bases and V 6 bases, and 12 bases lay outside the gene matches. The CDR3 coding sequence is TGTGCCAGCAGGGAATGGGACAGGGGGTCTCGAAATGGCTACACCTTC. As protein: CASREWDRGSRNGYTF.

V gene TRBV10-3 combines with J gene TRBJ2-1, with 8 bases that match TRBD2. Germline V gene data show CDR1 as ENHRY and CDR2 as SYGVKD. The J segment lost 10 bases and the V segment lost 5 bases, leaving 13 bases of the junction unmatched. CDR3 length: 15 residues. CDR3 residues: CAISSGTRGLGEQFF. The CDR3 region has the DNA TGTGCCATCAGTTCCGGGACTAGGGGGTTGGGGGAGCAGTTCTTC.

The CDR3 protein is CASSLVEVGYGYTF. CDR3 nucleotides: TGTGCCAGCAGCTTAGTTGAGGTGGGCTATGGCTACACCTTC. The chain recombines TRBV7-8 with TRBJ1-2; no clear D gene. The V gene's germline CDR1 is SGHVS and CDR2 FQNEAQ. CDR3 length: 14 amino acids. Trimming removed 1 base from V and 4 bases from J, with 10 bases in between.

This chain connects TRBV9 to TRBJ2-1; 8 bases agree with TRBD2. Germline trimming cut 3 bases from V and 2 bases from J; bases unmatched to any gene: 7. Germline V lookup: CDR1 SGDLS, CDR2 YYNGEE. This CDR3 is 16 amino acids long. CDR3 sequence: CASSAEPGGAYNEQFF. The DNA of the CDR3 is TGTGCCAGCAGCGCCGAACCCGGGGGGGCCTACAATGAGCAGTTCTTC.

The chain couples TRBV7-3 to TRBJ2-2; a weak D match, TRBD1 (6 bases). This CDR3 region has 17 residues. Deletions cut 2 bases from V and 0 bases from J, with 13 bases between. CDR1 is SGHTA and CDR2 is FQGTGA in the germline V gene. CDR3 residues: CASSLRSAGANTGELFF. DNA for the CDR3: TGTGCCAGCAGCTTACGTTCGGCAGGGGCGAACACCGGGGAGCTGTTTTTT. Combining the CDR3 with reference TRBV7-3 and TRBJ2-2 gives the whole variable domain GAGVSQTPSNKVTEKGKYVELRCDPISGHTALYWYRQSLGQGPEFLIYFQGTGAADDSGLPNDRFFAVRPEGSVSTLKIQRTERGDSAVYLCASSLRSAGANTGELFFGEGSRLTVL.

The V and J genes are TRBV18 and TRBJ2-5; D is unclear. The CDR3 runs 16 residues. Germline-derived CDR1 and CDR2 are KGHSH and LQKENI. V lost 5 bases and J lost 1, with 17 bases in between. The CDR3 nucleotides are TGTGCCAGCTCAGCCACCCCAACCTTAGCCCAAGAGACCCAGTACTTC. Protein sequence: CASSATPTLAQETQYF.